This TCR beta chain is from a study of T cells in localized non-small cell lung cancer. The table came from immunoSEQ multiplex PCR; TCRdb's copy has only in-frame clones and leaves some out. The table has about 45,000 clones, 90% to 95% seen once. This material consisted of PBMCs, taken before any cancer treatment. The receptor's source is a woman aged 40-69 years with stage II lung adenocarcinoma.

CDR3 protein: CASSQSFPQGAYEQYF. The CDR3 DNA is TGCGCCAGCAGCCAATCTTTTCCGCAGGGGGCTTACGAGCAGTACTTC. V and J are TRBV4-1 and TRBJ2-7, with TRBD1 matching 8 bases. The V and J ends lost 2 bases and 4 bases, in that order; junction bases with no gene match: 10. The CDR3 loop spans 16 amino acids. In germline, CDR1 is MGHRA, CDR2 YSYEKL.